The rows below give T cell receptor beta chains drawn from one sample of a study of blood T cell repertoires in COVID-19. Profiled with immunoSEQ multiplex PCR; TCRdb holds only in-frame clones, not every one. The repertoire holds 92,000 or so clones, about 91% seen once, with roughly 0.43% in the top ten. Sequencing was done on a sample of peripheral blood. The source is a man between 60 and 70 years old with acute or convalescent COVID-19. Both conserved end residues are part of each CDR3. D genes are given only for firm matches. A clone size is listed for some rows: how often the clone was seen (once, few, many), or a class if it is expanded.

size,V,J,D,length,DNA,CDR3
once,TRBV7-2,TRBJ1-2,-,17,TGTGCCAGCAGCTTTGCGGGTTACAGGGCCTCTGGCTATGGCTACACCTTC,CASSFAGYRASGYGYTF
-,TRBV5-1,TRBJ2-3,-,15,TGCGCCAGCAGCTTAACTACTCCTAGCACAGATACGCAGTATTTT,CASSLTTPSTDTQYF
-,TRBV10-1,TRBJ1-1,-,13,TGCGCCAGCAGTGTGGAGGTGAACACTGAAGCTTTCTTT,CASSVEVNTEAFF
few,TRBV7-9,TRBJ2-1,-,15,TGTGCCAGCAGCGATAAGCGGAGGGTGTCGAATGAGCAGTTCTTC,CASSDKRRVSNEQFF
-,TRBV12-3/TRBV12-4,TRBJ2-1,TRBD1,13,TGTGCCAGCAGTTCCGTCCGGACAGGTGAGCAGTTCTTC,CASSSVRTGEQFF
once,TRBV5-6,TRBJ2-3,-,16,TGTGCCAGCAGCTTCTACCCGGGAAGTACGACAGATACGCAGTATTTT,CASSFYPGSTTDTQYF
-,TRBV5-1,TRBJ2-7,-,12,TGCGCCAGCAGCAAGGACAACTACGAGCAGTACTTC,CASSKDNYEQYF
few,TRBV5-1,TRBJ1-1,-,13,TGCGCCAGCAGCTCCACTCAGAACACTGAAGCTTTCTTT,CASSSTQNTEAFF
-,TRBV5-4,TRBJ2-7,TRBD1,13,TGTGCCAGCAGCTCACAGGGGGGAGGTGAGCAGTACTTC,CASSSQGGGEQYF
-,TRBV6-5,TRBJ1-5,-,14,TGTGCCAGCAAAGACGGGGGGGACAATCAGCCCCAGCATTTT,CASKDGGDNQPQHF
once,TRBV7-9,TRBJ2-3,TRBD2,17,TGTGCCAGCAGCCCCCCCAGCGGGGGGGCGGTTGAAGATACGCAGTATTTT,CASSPPSGGAVEDTQYF
-,TRBV19,TRBJ2-3,TRBD1,16,TGTGCCAGTAGTCCCCATAGCGGGACAGGGGGAGATACGCAGTATTTT,CASSPHSGTGGDTQYF
-,TRBV19,TRBJ1-5,TRBD1,15,TGTGCCAGTAGTATAGAAAACAGGGGAAACCAGCCCCAGCATTTT,CASSIENRGNQPQHF
-,TRBV5-1,TRBJ1-2,TRBD1,17,TGCGCCAGCAGCTTGGCGGACAGGGGGACCCTCGGGTATGGCTACACCTTC,CASSLADRGTLGYGYTF
-,TRBV10-2,TRBJ2-1,TRBD2,15,TGCGCCAGCAGTGAGTTGGGACTAGGATACAATGAGCAGTTCTTC,CASSELGLGYNEQFF
-,TRBV12-3/TRBV12-4,TRBJ2-7,-,13,TGTGCCAGCAGTTTATCAGGGCTCTACGAGCAGTACTTC,CASSLSGLYEQYF
-,TRBV6-5,TRBJ1-4,-,14,TGTGCCAGCAGACCTGGGGGGAACTGGGAAAAACTGTTTTTT,CASRPGGNWEKLFF